The present T cell receptor (beta chain) was sequenced within a study of cytotoxic CD8 clonotypes in ibrutinib-treated CLL. Looking at the study overall: Response material was collected after a median about 12 months of treatment, range 6 to 36.

This clone was counted between two and nine times. Its antigen is unidentified. Sequenced by immunoSEQ multiplex PCR; TCRdb stores in-frame clones only, minus some. Of nearly 300,000 clones listed, less than 85% were seen once; the top ten hold roughly 6%. From cryopreserved PBMCs came approximately 1.9 micrograms of genomic DNA used for TCR beta libraries. With V trimmed by 3 bases and J by 4 bases, 8 bases remained unmatched. The germline CDR1 and CDR2 sequences are SGHVS and FQNEAQ. The CDR3 has 15 amino acids. Broader study findings: Clonality increased at ibrutinib response and stayed stable in sustained remission. At progression, however, it fell back toward baseline. At the start, clonality exceeded age-matched healthy donors and followed circulating CD8+ T-cell counts.

The chain joins TRBV7-8 to TRBJ1-2; TRBD1 aligns across 7 bases. The material was PBMCs, obtained at disease progression, from a patient treated with ibrutinib. This TCR derives from a human donor with chronic lymphocytic leukemia. The DNA of the CDR3 is TGTGCCAGCAGCTTCGGGACAGAGGCAAGCTATGGCTACACCTTC. This encodes CASSFGTEASYGYTF.